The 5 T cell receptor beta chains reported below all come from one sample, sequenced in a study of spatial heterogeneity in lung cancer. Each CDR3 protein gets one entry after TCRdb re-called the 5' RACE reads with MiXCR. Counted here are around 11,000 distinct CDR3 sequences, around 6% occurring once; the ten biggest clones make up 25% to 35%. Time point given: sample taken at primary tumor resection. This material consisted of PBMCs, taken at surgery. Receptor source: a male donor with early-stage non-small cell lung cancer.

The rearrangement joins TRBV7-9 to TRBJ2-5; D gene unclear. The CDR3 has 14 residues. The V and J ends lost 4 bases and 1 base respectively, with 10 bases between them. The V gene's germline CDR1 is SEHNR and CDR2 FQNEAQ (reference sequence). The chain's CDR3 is CASSYSNSQETQYF. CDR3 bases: TGTGCCAGCAGCTATAGTAACAGCCAAGAGACCCAGTACTTC.

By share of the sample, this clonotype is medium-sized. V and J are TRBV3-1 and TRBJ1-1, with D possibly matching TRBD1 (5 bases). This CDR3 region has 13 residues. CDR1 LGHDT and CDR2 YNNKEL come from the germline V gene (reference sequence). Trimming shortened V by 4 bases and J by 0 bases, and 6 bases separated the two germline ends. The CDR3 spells CASSPGLNTEAFF. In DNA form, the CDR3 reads TGTGCCAGCAGCCCGGGACTGAACACTGAAGCTTTCTTT. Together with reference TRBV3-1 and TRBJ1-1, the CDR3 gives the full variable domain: DTAVSQTPKYLVTQMGNDKSIKCEQNLGHDTMYWYKQDSKKFLKIMFSYNNKELIINETVPNRFSPKSPDKAHLNLHINSLELGDSAVYFCASSPGLNTEAFFGQGTRLTVV.

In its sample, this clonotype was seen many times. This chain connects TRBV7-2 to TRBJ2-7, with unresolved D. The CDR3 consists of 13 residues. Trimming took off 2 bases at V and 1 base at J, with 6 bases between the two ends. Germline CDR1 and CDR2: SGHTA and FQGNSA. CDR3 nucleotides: TGTGCCAGCAGCTTAAAGCATTCCTACGAGCAGTACTTC. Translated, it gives CASSLKHSYEQYF. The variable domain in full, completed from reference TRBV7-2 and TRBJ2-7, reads GAGVSQSPSNKVTEKGKDVELRCDPISGHTALYWYRQSLGQGLEFLIYFQGNSAPDKSGLPSDRFSAERTGGSVSTLTIQRTQQEDSAVYLCASSLKHSYEQYFGPGTRLTVT.

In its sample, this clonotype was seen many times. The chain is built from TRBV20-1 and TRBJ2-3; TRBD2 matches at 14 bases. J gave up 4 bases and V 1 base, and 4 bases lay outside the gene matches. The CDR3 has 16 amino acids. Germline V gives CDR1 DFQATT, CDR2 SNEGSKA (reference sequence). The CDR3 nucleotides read TGCAGTGCTAGAGGACTAGCGGGAGGGTTGTCAGATACGCAGTATTTT. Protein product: CSARGLAGGLSDTQYF.

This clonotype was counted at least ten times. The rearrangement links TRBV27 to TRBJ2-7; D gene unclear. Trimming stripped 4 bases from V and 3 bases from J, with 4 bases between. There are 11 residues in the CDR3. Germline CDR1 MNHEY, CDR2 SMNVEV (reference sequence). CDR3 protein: CASSSFYEQYF. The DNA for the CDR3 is TGTGCCAGCAGTTCGTTCTACGAGCAGTACTTC.